This T cell receptor beta chain came from a study of identifying expanded T cells in peripheral blood. Whole-study results and caveats: Over about two and four weeks, about 16 and 20 clones changed, versus around 1.2 between replicates.

The CDR3 has 13 residues. V was clipped by 5 bases and J by 6 bases, with 8 bases between them. Germline CDR1 is SGHAT and CDR2 is FQNNGV. Sequenced by immunoSEQ multiplex PCR; TCRdb stores in-frame clones only, minus some. The table has 75,000 to 95,000 clones, 75% to 90% seen once. A word on this clone: What it recognizes is unknown.

The sequence came from a person aged 18 to 69 in good health. This chain joins TRBV11-2 and TRBJ1-6; D is unclear. The source material was blood. The CDR3 nucleotides read TGTGCCAGCAGCGCCGACACTAATTCACCCCTCCACTTT. It encodes CASSADTNSPLHF.